These 8 T cell receptor beta chains originate from one sample sequenced in a study of T cell repertoires in cytomegalovirus infection. Via MiXCR, TCRdb re-called the reads, giving one row per CDR3 protein. The data show approximately 300,000 distinct CDR3 sequences, 25% to 35% seen once. For these TCRs, the target antigens are not known. This material consisted of cultured PBMCs, taken from culture after CMV antigen stimulation. The receptors originated from a human donor in good health (CMV status not recorded). Some clones in this sample may be carry-over from other donors' samples.

This clonotype was counted between two and nine times. This chain connects TRBV28 to TRBJ2-3; 9 bases fit TRBD1. CDR1 is MDHEN, CDR2 SYDVKM, per germline. The CDR3 is 16 residues long. The V gene end was trimmed by 5 bases and the J gene end by 3 bases; junction bases not matched to a gene: 9. The CDR3 sequence is CASSRFMDRGTDTQYF. The DNA for the CDR3 is TGTGCCAGCAGTAGATTTATGGACAGGGGTACAGATACGCAGTATTTT.

This rearrangement joins TRBV4-2 to TRBJ1-2; D unclear. This CDR3 region has 16 residues. Germline lookup yields CDR1 LGHNA and CDR2 YNFKEQ. With 4 bases removed from V and 1 base from J, the gap between germline ends came to 16 bases. CDR3 nucleotides: TGTGCCAGCAGCCCGCCGGAAGGGCCCCTTAACTATGGCTACACCTTC. Translating gives CASSPPEGPLNYGYTF.

This sequence joins TRBV6-2 or TRBV6-3 and TRBJ1-2; 7 positions agree with TRBD1. Per germline, CDR1 MNHEY and CDR2 SVGEGT. Germline trimming cut 5 bases from V and 7 bases from J; bases unmatched to any gene: 10. The CDR3 consists of 14 residues. Here the CDR3 DNA reads TGTGCCAGCAGTCGGCTGACAGGGTTGGGTGGCTACACCTTC. This sequence encodes CASSRLTGLGGYTF.

This chain joins TRBV7-4 and TRBJ1-5; D gene ambiguous. This CDR3 is 13 amino acids long. Germline CDR1 and CDR2: SGHVT and SQSDAQ. Trimming pared 6 bases from V and 7 bases from J, leaving 13 bases between. The CDR3 region is CASSWEVGQPQHF. For the CDR3, the DNA is TGTGCCAGCAGTTGGGAGGTAGGACAGCCCCAGCATTTT.

The sample holds a few counts of this clonotype. The chain recombines TRBV7-3 with TRBJ2-3; the match to TRBD2 covers 10 bases. The length of the CDR3 is 15 residues. Looked up from germline, CDR1 is SGHTA and CDR2 is FQGTGA. Trimming removed 4 bases from V and 4 bases from J; junction bases left unmatched: 5. CDR3 nucleotide sequence: TGTGCCAGCAGCTCGAGCGGGAGGGTATCAGATACGCAGTATTTT. This encodes CASSSSGRVSDTQYF.

The chain links TRBV6-6 to TRBJ1-1; a possible D gene is TRBD1 (6 bases). There are 14 residues in the CDR3. The germline gives CDR1 MNHNY, CDR2 SVGAGI (reference sequence). Trimming cost V 6 bases and J 9 bases, with 20 bases left between them. The CDR3, as DNA: TGTGCCAGCAGGGAGGCGATTGACAGGCCCAAAGCTTTCTTT. Translated, it gives CASREAIDRPKAFF.

This clonotype was recorded a few times. This chain joins TRBV6-5 and TRBJ1-2; D is perhaps TRBD1 (5 bases). Trimming took off 0 bases at V and 2 bases at J, with 13 bases between the two ends. Looked up from germline, CDR1 is MNHEY and CDR2 is SVGAGI. The CDR3 loop spans 16 amino acids. This CDR3 reads CASSYSGAGPNYGYTF. The CDR3 nucleotides are TGTGCCAGCAGTTACTCTGGGGCAGGGCCCAACTATGGCTACACCTTC.

This clonotype has more than one count but fewer than ten. The chain employs TRBV18 and TRBJ2-2; 8 bases line up with TRBD1. Germline-derived CDR1 and CDR2 are KGHSH and LQKENI. The CDR3 consists of 16 residues. J gave up 0 bases and V 4 bases, and 4 bases lay outside the gene matches. CDR3: CASSHKDRANTGELFF. The CDR3 nucleotides are TGTGCCAGCTCACACAAGGACAGGGCGAACACCGGGGAGCTGTTTTTT.